This TCR beta chain was retrieved from a study of blood T cell repertoires in COVID-19. Background on the study: Collection of acute and convalescent COVID-19 samples took place in the United States, Italy and Spain.

Here immunoSEQ multiplex PCR was the method, and the copy in TCRdb shows in-frame clones only, minus some. In the table there are 230,000 or so clones, just over 85% of which are singletons. The study assigned cohorts using participant-reported clinical history. With 5 bases clipped from V and 8 bases from J, the junction kept 13 bases outside the gene matches. Germline V lookup: CDR1 SGHVS, CDR2 FNYEAQ. The CDR3 consists of 16 residues. The rearrangement links TRBV7-6 to TRBJ2-1, with TRBD1 matching 9 bases. The sample comprised PBMCs or T cells enriched from blood (not recorded which). The clonotype was recovered from a woman in her forties or fifties with acute COVID-19. DNA of the CDR3: TGTGCCAGCAGCCCGGGACAGGGTAAAACAGGCCATGAGCAGTTCTTC. Protein sequence: CASSPGQGKTGHEQFF.